Listed below are T cell receptor beta chains from one sample, sequenced in a study of technical replicates of blood from a few donors. The data were produced by immunoSEQ multiplex PCR, yet TCRdb's version contains in-frame clones alone and is incomplete. The table has about 78,000 clones, just under 95% seen once. Sequencing used T cells isolated from PBMCs. Receptors originate from a human donor in good health. Both conserved end residues are part of each CDR3. Fields, in order: V gene, J gene, D gene, clone size, CDR3 protein, CDR3 DNA. The D gene is left open where the match is weak. Clone size appears in some rows only: once, few, many, or a class for an expanded clone.

V: TRBV11-2; J: TRBJ2-5; D: TRBD2; size: NA; CDR3: CASRREYYSQETQYF; DNA: TGTGCCAGCAGGCGGGAGTACTACTCTCAAGAGACCCAGTACTTC
V: TRBV7-2; J: TRBJ2-3; D: TRBD1; size: NA; CDR3: CASSWRTGTDTQYF; DNA: TGTGCCAGCAGCTGGAGGACAGGGACAGATACGCAGTATTTT
V: TRBV5-1; J: TRBJ1-6; D: NA; size: NA; CDR3: CASSFDSNSPLHF; DNA: TGCGCCAGCTCATTTGACAGTAATTCACCCCTCCACTTT
V: TRBV4-1; J: TRBJ2-2; D: TRBD2; size: NA; CDR3: CASSQKRGPGTSMTGELFF; DNA: TGCGCCAGCAGCCAAAAGAGGGGACCGGGGACTAGCATGACCGGGGAGCTGTTTTTT
V: TRBV19; J: TRBJ2-1; D: NA; size: once; CDR3: CASSPSDNEQFF; DNA: TGTGCCAGTAGTCCGAGTGACAATGAGCAGTTCTTC
V: TRBV7-8; J: TRBJ1-5; D: TRBD1; size: NA; CDR3: CASSGDRTNQPQHF; DNA: TGTGCCAGCAGCGGGGACAGAACCAATCAGCCCCAGCATTTT
V: TRBV19; J: TRBJ2-7; D: TRBD1; size: NA; CDR3: CASAVWDSSYEQYF; DNA: TGTGCCAGTGCCGTTTGGGACAGCTCCTACGAGCAGTACTTC
V: TRBV4-1; J: TRBJ2-7; D: NA; size: NA; CDR3: CASSQEGDSPLGEQYF; DNA: TGCGCCAGCAGCCAAGAGGGGGACTCCCCATTGGGCGAGCAGTACTTC
V: TRBV25-1; J: TRBJ2-1; D: NA; size: NA; CDR3: CASSDPTANNEQFF; DNA: TGTGCCAGCAGTGACCCGACAGCCAACAATGAGCAGTTCTTC
V: TRBV7-6; J: TRBJ2-2; D: NA; size: NA; CDR3: CASSLGGDLLNTGELFF; DNA: TGTGCCAGCAGCTTAGGGGGGGACCTATTGAACACCGGGGAGCTGTTTTTT
V: TRBV2; J: TRBJ2-3; D: TRBD2; size: NA; CDR3: CASRLADRTDTQYF; DNA: TGTGCCAGTAGACTAGCGGATCGCACAGATACGCAGTATTTT
V: TRBV1; J: TRBJ2-3; D: NA; size: NA; CDR3: CTQSDGGPFGTQYF; DNA: TGCACCCAAAGCGACGGGGGGCCCTTCGGTACGCAGTATTTT
V: TRBV5-1; J: TRBJ2-7; D: TRBD1; size: NA; CDR3: CASSLGTGPYEQYF; DNA: TGCGCCAGCAGCTTGGGGACAGGGCCCTACGAGCAGTACTTC
V: TRBV7-7; J: TRBJ1-6; D: NA; size: NA; CDR3: CASSLDRRQSSYNSPLHF; DNA: TGTGCTAGCAGCTTAGACCGGAGACAGAGCTCCTATAATTCACCCCTCCACTTT
V: TRBV19; J: TRBJ2-2; D: TRBD2; size: NA; CDR3: CASSIQRGGDTGELFF; DNA: TGTGCCAGTAGTATACAGCGGGGGGGTGACACCGGGGAGCTGTTTTTT
V: TRBV4-2; J: TRBJ2-1; D: NA; size: NA; CDR3: CASSQERYNEQFF; DNA: TGTGCCAGCAGCCAAGAACGGTACAATGAGCAGTTCTTC
V: TRBV18; J: TRBJ1-5; D: NA; size: NA; CDR3: CASSPQESNQPQHF; DNA: TGTGCCAGCTCACCCCAGGAAAGCAATCAGCCCCAGCATTTT
V: TRBV5-1; J: TRBJ2-2; D: TRBD1; size: NA; CDR3: CASSLLGQGSNTGELFF; DNA: TGCGCCAGCAGCTTGTTAGGACAGGGGTCAAACACCGGGGAGCTGTTTTTT
V: TRBV11-2; J: TRBJ2-7; D: NA; size: NA; CDR3: CASSLQGYEQYF; DNA: TGTGCCAGCAGCTTACAGGGGTACGAGCAGTACTTC
V: TRBV5-1; J: TRBJ2-5; D: TRBD1; size: NA; CDR3: CASSRGQAGETQYF; DNA: TGCGCCAGCAGCCGGGGACAGGCAGGGGAGACCCAGTACTTC
V: TRBV25-1; J: TRBJ2-2; D: TRBD1; size: once; CDR3: CASSGGQVRTGELFF; DNA: TGTGCCAGCAGTGGGGGACAGGTTCGCACCGGGGAGCTGTTTTTT
V: TRBV29-1; J: TRBJ1-2; D: NA; size: NA; CDR3: CSAGASYGYTF; DNA: TGCAGCGCTGGAGCCTCCTATGGCTACACCTTC
V: TRBV30; J: TRBJ2-2; D: TRBD1; size: NA; CDR3: CAWRSGTGGLGSGELFF; DNA: TGTGCCTGGAGATCCGGGACAGGGGGCTTAGGTTCCGGGGAGCTGTTTTTT
V: TRBV7-2; J: TRBJ2-1; D: NA; size: NA; CDR3: CASSPARWGPFDEQFF; DNA: TGTGCCAGCAGCCCGGCAAGGTGGGGGCCCTTCGATGAGCAGTTCTTC
V: TRBV4-1; J: TRBJ2-1; D: NA; size: NA; CDR3: CASSPPNSPSYNEQFF; DNA: TGCGCCAGCAGCCCCCCAAACAGCCCATCCTACAATGAGCAGTTCTTC
V: TRBV7-9; J: TRBJ1-3; D: NA; size: NA; CDR3: CASSSREGPGNTIYF; DNA: TGTGCCAGCAGCTCTAGGGAGGGGCCTGGAAACACCATATATTTT
V: TRBV5-5; J: TRBJ2-5; D: NA; size: NA; CDR3: CASSFQAGQETQYF; DNA: TGTGCCAGCAGCTTTCAGGCGGGACAAGAGACCCAGTACTTC
V: TRBV9; J: TRBJ2-2; D: NA; size: NA; CDR3: CASSVATAGTGELFF; DNA: TGTGCCAGCAGCGTAGCGACAGCAGGCACCGGGGAGCTGTTTTTT
V: TRBV25-1; J: TRBJ2-7; D: NA; size: NA; CDR3: CASGLGTPYEQYF; DNA: TGTGCCAGTGGACTAGGGACACCCTACGAGCAGTACTTC
V: TRBV2; J: TRBJ2-2; D: NA; size: NA; CDR3: CASTRLDGELFF; DNA: TGTGCCAGCACCCGACTGGACGGGGAGCTGTTTTTT
V: TRBV12-5; J: TRBJ2-5; D: NA; size: NA; CDR3: CASGSSGQTQYF; DNA: TGTGCTAGTGGTTCGAGTGGGCAGACCCAGTACTTC
V: TRBV4-2; J: TRBJ2-1; D: TRBD2; size: few; CDR3: CASSQLAGYNEQFF; DNA: TGTGCCAGCAGCCAATTAGCGGGCTACAATGAGCAGTTCTTC
V: TRBV30; J: TRBJ2-5; D: TRBD1; size: NA; CDR3: CAWSVRRTGPSETQYF; DNA: TGTGCCTGGAGTGTACGGCGGACAGGTCCTTCAGAGACCCAGTACTTC
V: TRBV2; J: TRBJ1-2; D: TRBD1; size: NA; CDR3: CASSYQGAGGYTF; DNA: TGTGCCAGCAGTTATCAGGGGGCCGGTGGCTACACCTTC
V: TRBV5-1; J: TRBJ2-4; D: TRBD1; size: NA; CDR3: CASSLNHGGTGYQNIQYF; DNA: TGCGCCAGCAGCTTGAACCATGGGGGGACAGGGTATCAGAACATTCAGTACTTC
V: TRBV28; J: TRBJ2-7; D: NA; size: once; CDR3: CASSFTGEQYF; DNA: TGTGCCAGCAGTTTCACGGGGGAGCAGTACTTC
V: TRBV5-4; J: TRBJ2-1; D: NA; size: NA; CDR3: CASSLRPESFDEQFF; DNA: TGTGCCAGCAGCTTAAGGCCGGAGTCCTTCGATGAGCAGTTCTTC
V: TRBV2; J: TRBJ2-7; D: NA; size: once; CDR3: CASSPYKLPEGLVTYEQYF; DNA: TGTGCCAGCAGTCCATATAAACTCCCCGAGGGACTGGTGACCTACGAGCAGTACTTC
V: TRBV7-2; J: TRBJ2-3; D: TRBD2; size: NA; CDR3: CASSLVQASGNTQYF; DNA: TGTGCCAGCAGCTTAGTTCAGGCTAGCGGGAATACGCAGTATTTT
V: TRBV2; J: TRBJ1-4; D: NA; size: NA; CDR3: CASSGGWGPEKLFF; DNA: TGTGCCAGCAGTGGGGGATGGGGGCCGGAAAAACTGTTTTTT